Listed here are 16 T cell receptor beta chains from one sample, sequenced in a study of blood T cell repertoires in COVID-19. Measured with immunoSEQ multiplex PCR; TCRdb has only the in-frame clones, and not every one. The sample contains about 300,000 clones, 87% of which appear only once. Sequencing was carried out using peripheral blood. Receptors originate from a man between 18 and 35 years old with active or convalescent COVID-19.

The J gene is TRBJ2-1, the V gene TRBV28; TRBD2 aligns across 11 bases. Losses at the gene ends were 2 bases for V and 6 bases for J; bases not matched to a gene: 12. This CDR3 is 18 amino acids long. CDR1 is MDHEN and CDR2 is SYDVKM in the germline V gene. The chain's CDR3 is CASSLVHVSGRVANEQFF. CDR3 DNA sequence: TGTGCCAGCAGTTTAGTCCATGTTAGCGGGAGGGTCGCCAATGAGCAGTTCTTC.

This chain links TRBV4-1 with TRBJ2-7, with D perhaps matching TRBD1 (6 bases). Germline V gene sequence: CDR1 MGHRA, CDR2 YSYEKL. The ends were cut back, 1 base at V and 4 bases at J, with 11 bases in the middle. The CDR3 length is 14 residues. The CDR3 loop reads CASSQGLQGYEQYF. CDR3 coding DNA: TGCGCCAGCAGCCAAGGATTACAGGGTTACGAGCAGTACTTC.

The CDR3, as DNA: TGTGCCAGCACCAAGACAGGTTCAGGGCCCCAGCATTTT. This sequence encodes CASTKTGSGPQHF. The chain employs TRBV12-3 or TRBV12-4 and TRBJ1-5; D is possibly TRBD1 (6 bases). V gave up 7 bases and J gave up 9 bases, with 16 bases separating them. The CDR3 spans 13 residues.

V gene TRBV4-3 combines with J gene TRBJ2-1; D is unresolved. V was pared by 0 bases and J by 2 bases, with 11 bases between. The CDR3 length is 16 residues. CDR1 is LGHNA and CDR2 is YSLEER in the germline V gene. The CDR3 loop is CASSQDWRVPYNEQFF. As DNA, the CDR3 is TGCGCCAGCAGCCAAGATTGGAGAGTACCCTACAATGAGCAGTTCTTC.

A few counts support this clone. The chain is built from TRBV5-4 and TRBJ2-7, with TRBD2 matching 11 bases. This CDR3 region has 14 residues. CDR1 is SGHNT, CDR2 YYREEE, per germline (reference sequence). Trimming at V came to 4 bases and at J to 5 bases, leaving 5 bases not matched to a gene. CDR3 protein: CASSPLAGDHEQYF. The DNA for the CDR3 is TGTGCCAGCAGCCCACTAGCGGGAGACCACGAGCAGTACTTC.

This sequence joins TRBV28 and TRBJ2-7; 12 nucleotides line up with TRBD1. V lost 5 bases and J lost 3; bases outside the gene matches: 14. The CDR3 runs 18 residues. Per the germline V gene, CDR1 is MDHEN and CDR2 is SYDVKM. CDR3 residues: CASSGTGGSSGSFYEQYF. The CDR3 nucleotides read TGTGCCAGCAGTGGGACAGGGGGCTCTAGCGGGAGCTTCTACGAGCAGTACTTC.

For this clone: Relative to the germline gene, one junction end is altered; a read error may explain this. The chain joins TRBV4-1 to TRBJ1-5, with a weak D call TRBD1 (5 bases). From germline, CDR1 is MGHRA and CDR2 YSYEKL. The CDR3 totals 15 residues. CDR3 protein: CASSQPTDVNRPQHF. CDR3 nucleotides: TGCGCCAGCAGCCAACCGACAGACGTAAATCGGCCCCAGCATTTT.

The V and J genes are TRBV7-9 and TRBJ2-1; 9 bases line up with TRBD2. CDR1 is SEHNR and CDR2 is FQNEAQ in the germline V gene (reference sequence). V was clipped by 5 bases and J by 3 bases; unmatched bases: 8. The CDR3 consists of 16 residues. The CDR3 spells CASSGRGGAGYNEQFF. CDR3 nucleotide sequence: TGTGCCAGCAGCGGACGCGGGGGGGCCGGCTACAATGAGCAGTTCTTC. Full variable domain (missing parts from reference TRBV7-9 and TRBJ2-1): DTGVSQNPRHKITKRGQNVTFRCDPISEHNRLYWYRQTLGQGPEFLTYFQNEAQLEKSRLLSDRFSAERPKGSFSTLEIQRTEQGDSAMYLCASSGRGGAGYNEQFFGPGTRLTVL.

The CDR3 sequence is CASSFKRQETQYF. The DNA for the CDR3 is TGTGCCAGCAGTTTCAAGCGCCAAGAGACCCAGTACTTC. The chain joins TRBV28 to TRBJ2-5; no definite D call. Trimming took 3 bases from V and 1 from J, leaving 6 bases between them. The CDR3 sequence is 13 residues long. The germline V gene encodes CDR1 MDHEN and CDR2 SYDVKM.

CDR3 sequence (DNA): TGTGCCAGCAGCCAAGATCTAGGCCTCAATGAGCAGTTCTTC. This encodes CASSQDLGLNEQFF. This sequence joins TRBV3-1 (or the pseudogene TRBV3-2) and TRBJ2-1; D not resolved. This CDR3 is built from 14 residues. V shed 0 bases and J shed 6 bases, with 9 bases lying between them. The germline V gene encodes CDR1 LGHDT and CDR2 YNNKEL (reference sequence).

This sequence joins TRBV11-2 and TRBJ1-6; 11 bases are shared with TRBD1. The CDR3 totals 15 residues. After removal of 5 bases from V and 9 bases from J, the junction contained 6 bases not matched to a gene. Germline lookup yields CDR1 SGHAT and CDR2 FQNNGV. The CDR3 nucleotides are TGTGCCAGCAGCCCGGGACAGGGGGTAACTTCACCCCTCCACTTT. It encodes CASSPGQGVTSPLHF.

The gene calls are TRBV5-1 and TRBJ2-3; tentatively, D is TRBD1 (5 bases). V gave up 7 bases and J gave up 6 bases, with 15 bases separating them. The CDR3 is made up of 13 amino acids. The germline V gene has CDR1 SGHRS and CDR2 YFSETQ. CDR3 region: CASDRDMIDTQYF. CDR3 in DNA: TGCGCCAGCGACAGAGATATGATTGATACGCAGTATTTT.

The rearrangement uses TRBV2 and TRBJ2-5; maybe TRBD2 (7 bases). V lost 10 bases to trimming and J lost 1 base, with 13 bases between them. The CDR3 spans 13 residues. The germline CDR1 and CDR2 sequences are SNHLY and FYNNEI. In DNA, the CDR3 is TGTGCCACTGGGCGGGGGCCCCAAGAGACCCAGTACTTC. Its translation: CATGRGPQETQYF.

Regarding this clone: Other DNA sequences in this sample translate to the same CDR3. The CDR3 DNA is TGTGCCAGCAGCCGCCTACAGGGTACAGATACGCAGTATTTT. Protein sequence: CASSRLQGTDTQYF. The rearrangement uses TRBV3-1 (or the pseudogene TRBV3-2) and TRBJ2-3, with D tentatively TRBD1 (6 bases). There are 14 residues in the CDR3. The V end was cut by 4 bases, the J end by 3 bases, with 11 bases between. Germline V gene data show CDR1 as LGHDT and CDR2 as YNNKEL (reference sequence).

CDR3 region: CASSLGSQGMNTEAFF. The DNA of the CDR3 is TGTGCCAGCAGTTTAGGGTCACAGGGGATGAACACTGAAGCTTTCTTT. The V call is TRBV27, the J call TRBJ1-1, with TRBD1 identical over 7 bases. Germline trimming cut 2 bases from V and 0 bases from J; bases unmatched to any gene: 6. Germline CDR1 and CDR2: MNHEY and SMNVEV (reference sequence). CDR3 size: 16 residues.

The chain combines TRBV4-3 with TRBJ2-4; 7 bases are shared with TRBD2. The CDR3 loop spans 14 amino acids. Germline CDR1 is LGHNA and CDR2 is YSLEER. Trimming took 0 bases from V and 6 from J; bases not matched to a gene: 2. The CDR3 protein is CASSQEGGANIQYF. The CDR3 region has the DNA TGCGCCAGCAGCCAAGAGGGAGGGGCAAACATTCAGTACTTC.